Listed below are T cell receptor beta chains from one sample, sequenced in a study of shared clonotypes between healthy human individuals. Assay used: immunoSEQ multiplex PCR; TCRdb lists only in-frame clones, some missing. The sample has some 500,000 clones; less than 80% are singletons. The specimen sequenced was PBMCs. The receptors originated from a woman between 40 and 55 years old in good health. Some clones in this sample may be carry-over from other donors' samples. CDR3s include the opening cysteine and the closing phenylalanine or tryptophan. The D gene is left open where the match is weak. The size of a clone is reported for some rows only, either as once, few or many, or as a class for expanded clones.

J gene | D gene | V gene | clone size | CDR3 protein | CDR3 DNA
TRBJ2-7 | TRBD2 | TRBV10-3 | - | CAISEPAGAGESEQYF | TGTGCCATCAGTGAGCCCGCGGGAGCGGGAGAGTCCGAGCAGTACTTC
TRBJ2-7 | TRBD2 | TRBV9 | - | CASGRGTSGDYEQYF | TGTGCCAGCGGGAGGGGGACTAGCGGGGACTACGAGCAGTACTTC
TRBJ2-1 | TRBD2 | TRBV18 | - | CATTELAGGATYNEQFF | TGTGCTACCACGGAACTAGCGGGAGGGGCCACCTACAATGAGCAGTTCTTC
TRBJ1-5 | TRBD1 | TRBV2 | - | CASKIQGAGQPQHF | TGTGCCAGCAAGATACAGGGGGCTGGGCAGCCCCAGCATTTT
TRBJ2-7 | TRBD2 | TRBV5-1 | - | CASSLVTSGSYEQYF | TGCGCCAGCAGCTTGGTTACTAGCGGGAGTTACGAGCAGTACTTC
TRBJ1-1 | - | TRBV7-9 | many | CASTDRGDNTEAFF | TGTGCCAGCACCGATCGGGGGGATAACACTGAAGCTTTCTTT
TRBJ1-5 | - | TRBV18 | - | CASSPLGLGQPQHF | TGTGCCAGCTCACCATTGGGTCTCGGGCAGCCCCAGCATTTT
TRBJ1-5 | TRBD1 | TRBV6-7 | - | CASSRDRAIQPQHF | TGTGCCAGCAGTCGCGACAGGGCGATTCAGCCCCAGCATTTT
TRBJ2-5 | - | TRBV19 | - | CASSSSGARETQYF | TGTGCCAGTAGTAGTTCGGGGGCGAGGGAGACCCAGTACTTC
TRBJ2-1 | TRBD2 | TRBV5-4 | - | CATLPAGPSGSPHEQFF | TGTGCCACCCTACCGGCGGGGCCCAGCGGGAGTCCCCATGAGCAGTTCTTC
TRBJ1-5 | - | TRBV6-1 | - | CASSEGDRPQHF | TGTGCCAGCAGTGAAGGGGACCGGCCCCAGCATTTT
TRBJ2-1 | - | TRBV7-2 | once | CASSLAHGHISSYNEQFF | TGTGCCAGCAGCTTAGCGCACGGACACATAAGCTCCTACAATGAGCAGTTCTTC
TRBJ1-1 | - | TRBV28 | few | CASSLADKTNTEAFF | TGTGCCAGCAGTTTGGCGGACAAGACGAACACTGAAGCTTTCTTT
TRBJ1-2 | - | TRBV5-5 | once | CASSPRTGENGYTF | TGTGCCAGCAGCCCCCGGACGGGGGAGAATGGCTACACCTTC
TRBJ2-1 | TRBD2 | TRBV11-2 | - | CASSASGYNEQFF | TGTGCCAGCAGCGCTAGCGGGTACAATGAGCAGTTCTTC
TRBJ1-1 | TRBD1 | TRBV15 | - | CATSRDLSQGPEAFF | TGTGCCACCAGCAGAGACCTCTCACAGGGGCCTGAAGCTTTCTTT
TRBJ2-1 | - | TRBV18 | - | CASSPAGTDNEQFF | TGTGCCAGCTCACCGGCGGGAACAGACAATGAGCAGTTCTTC
TRBJ2-1 | TRBD2 | TRBV7-3 | - | CASSRTSGDNEQFF | TGTGCCAGCAGCCGGACTAGCGGGGACAATGAGCAGTTCTTC
TRBJ2-1 | TRBD2 | TRBV19 | - | CASTSGARDEQFF | TGTGCCAGTACTAGCGGGGCCAGGGATGAGCAGTTCTTC
TRBJ1-1 | - | TRBV6-1 | - | CASGSGGSPEAFF | TGTGCCAGCGGGAGCGGGGGGTCCCCTGAAGCTTTCTTT
TRBJ1-1 | TRBD1 | TRBV5-1 | - | CASSFARQGRTEAFF | TGCGCCAGCAGCTTCGCCCGACAGGGACGCACTGAAGCTTTCTTT
TRBJ2-1 | TRBD2 | TRBV2 | - | CASKPQRREGKNEQFF | TGTGCCAGCAAACCCCAGAGGCGGGAGGGGAAAAATGAGCAGTTCTTC
TRBJ2-3 | TRBD1 | TRBV29-1 | - | CSVEKTGASTDTQYF | TGCAGCGTTGAGAAAACAGGGGCAAGCACAGATACGCAGTATTTT
TRBJ1-2 | - | TRBV2 | - | CASSEWNYGYTF | TGTGCCAGCAGTGAATGGAACTATGGCTACACCTTC
TRBJ2-6 | TRBD2 | TRBV9 | - | CASSVGTSGSFPPGANVLTF | TGTGCCAGCAGCGTCGGGACTAGCGGGAGCTTCCCCCCTGGGGCCAACGTCCTGACTTTC